This is a list of T cell receptor beta chains from one sample in a study of Ad26.COV2.S vaccination and SARS-CoV-2 variants. TCRdb's copy holds only in-frame clones and misses some; the assay was immunoSEQ multiplex PCR. The sample has 300,000 to 400,000 clones, around 87% seen once. The sample consisted of peripheral blood, taken in a trial of Ad26.COV2.S vaccine versus placebo. The receptors here all came from a person between 18 and 60 years old who received the Ad26.COV2.S COVID-19 vaccine or a placebo. The CDR3 runs from the conserved cysteine through the conserved F or W. A D gene is named only where the DNA matches it firmly. Size values are once, few and many counts, or a class for expanded clones, and some rows have none.

d_call j_call v_call clone_size cdr3_aa cdr3_nt
- TRBJ2-5 TRBV30 few CAWSPSDIRETQYF TGTGCCTGGAGTCCCTCCGACATTAGGGAGACCCAGTACTTC
TRBD1 TRBJ1-4 TRBV6-5 - CASRRTGNEKLFF TGTGCCAGCCGGCGGACAGGCAATGAAAAACTGTTTTTT
TRBD1 TRBJ1-1 TRBV5-1 - CASSFGTGENTEAFF TGCGCCAGCAGCTTCGGAACAGGGGAGAACACTGAAGCTTTCTTT
TRBD1 TRBJ1-2 TRBV6-6 - CASSSGTGGYGYTF TGTGCCAGCAGTTCCGGGACAGGGGGGTATGGCTACACCTTC
- TRBJ1-1 TRBV6-6 - CASSSSTVNTEAFF TGTGCCAGCAGTTCGTCGACTGTGAACACTGAAGCTTTCTTT
- TRBJ1-6 TRBV11-2 - CASSLRARENSPLHF TGTGCCAGCAGCTTACGAGCGAGAGAAAATTCACCCCTCCACTTT
TRBD1 TRBJ1-4 TRBV9 - CASSGTGAEKLFF TGTGCCAGCAGCGGGACAGGAGCGGAAAAACTGTTTTTT
- TRBJ1-5 TRBV2 - CASSDGGLGNQPQHF TGTGCCAGCAGTGATGGGGGCTTGGGCAATCAGCCCCAGCATTTT
- TRBJ1-2 TRBV6-5 - CASSLSIGNYGYTF TGTGCCAGCAGTCTCTCGATTGGAAACTATGGCTACACCTTC
TRBD1 TRBJ1-5 TRBV4-1 - CASSQDIRGQGAQPQHF TGCGCCAGCAGCCAAGATATTCGTGGACAGGGGGCTCAGCCCCAGCATTTT
- TRBJ2-1 TRBV4-1 - CASSQDRGDEQFF TGCGCCAGCAGCCAAGATCGCGGGGATGAGCAGTTCTTC
TRBD2 TRBJ2-5 TRBV6-5 - CASTLAEQETQYF TGTGCCAGCACTCTAGCGGAGCAAGAGACCCAGTACTTC
- TRBJ1-2 TRBV5-6 - CASSQQGLYGYTF TGTGCCAGCAGCCAACAGGGTCTCTATGGCTACACCTTC
- TRBJ2-2 TRBV6-5 - CASNEVYTGELFF TGTGCCAGCAACGAGGTCTACACCGGGGAGCTGTTTTTT
TRBD1 TRBJ2-1 TRBV5-1 - CASSLRGPLGGNEQFF TGCGCCAGCAGCTTAAGGGGGCCTCTCGGTGGGAATGAGCAGTTCTTC
- TRBJ2-7 TRBV18 - CASSPDSVYEQYF TGTGCCAGCTCACCAGATTCGGTTTACGAGCAGTACTTC
- TRBJ2-1 TRBV27 - CASSSLSSYNEQFF TGTGCCAGCAGTTCTCTAAGCTCCTACAATGAGCAGTTCTTC
- TRBJ1-6 TRBV19 - CASRDQRSYNSPLHF TGTGCCAGTAGGGATCAAAGGTCCTATAATTCACCCCTCCACTTT
- TRBJ2-2 TRBV5-4 - CASSPGTGELFF TGTGCCAGCAGCCCAGGGACCGGGGAGCTGTTTTTT
- TRBJ1-2 TRBV29-1 few CSVEDPVGAYGYTF TGCAGCGTTGAAGATCCTGTCGGGGCCTATGGCTACACCTTC
- TRBJ2-2 TRBV18 - CASSPPRGAGTGELFF TGTGCCAGCTCACCACCGCGAGGGGCCGGCACCGGGGAGCTGTTTTTT
TRBD2 TRBJ2-2 TRBV14 - CASSQRGGTGELFF TGTGCCAGCAGCCAACGCGGGGGCACCGGGGAGCTGTTTTTT
- TRBJ2-7 TRBV7-9 - CASSSGQNKWEQYF TGTGCCAGCAGCTCCGGACAGAACAAGTGGGAGCAGTACTTC
TRBD1 TRBJ1-3 TRBV13 - CASSSGTGSGNTIYF TGTGCCAGCAGCTCCGGGACAGGGAGTGGAAACACCATATATTTT